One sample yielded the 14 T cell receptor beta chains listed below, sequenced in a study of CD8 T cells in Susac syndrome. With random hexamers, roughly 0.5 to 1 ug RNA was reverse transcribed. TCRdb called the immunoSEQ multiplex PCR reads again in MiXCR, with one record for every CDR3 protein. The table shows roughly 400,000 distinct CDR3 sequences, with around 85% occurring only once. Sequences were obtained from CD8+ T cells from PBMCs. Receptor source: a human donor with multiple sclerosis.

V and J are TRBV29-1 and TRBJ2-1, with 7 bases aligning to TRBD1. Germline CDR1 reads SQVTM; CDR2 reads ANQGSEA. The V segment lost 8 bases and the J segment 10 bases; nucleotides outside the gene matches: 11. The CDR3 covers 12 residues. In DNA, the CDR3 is TGCAGCTGTGCCCTTACAGGGGACGAGCAGTTCTTC. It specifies CSCALTGDEQFF.

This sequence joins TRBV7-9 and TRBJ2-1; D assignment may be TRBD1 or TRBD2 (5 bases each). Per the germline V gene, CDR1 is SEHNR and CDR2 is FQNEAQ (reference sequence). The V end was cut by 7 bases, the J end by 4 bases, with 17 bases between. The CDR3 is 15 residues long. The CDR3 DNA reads TGTGCCAGCATCTCACCGGGACGGATATACAATGAGCAGTTCTTC. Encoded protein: CASISPGRIYNEQFF.

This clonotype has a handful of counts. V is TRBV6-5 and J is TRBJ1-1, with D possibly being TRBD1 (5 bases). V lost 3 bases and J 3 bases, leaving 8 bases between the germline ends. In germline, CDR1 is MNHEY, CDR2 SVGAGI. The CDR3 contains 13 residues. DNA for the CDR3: TGTGCCAGCAGTTATTTGGGGGACACTGAAGCTTTCTTT. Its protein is CASSYLGDTEAFF.

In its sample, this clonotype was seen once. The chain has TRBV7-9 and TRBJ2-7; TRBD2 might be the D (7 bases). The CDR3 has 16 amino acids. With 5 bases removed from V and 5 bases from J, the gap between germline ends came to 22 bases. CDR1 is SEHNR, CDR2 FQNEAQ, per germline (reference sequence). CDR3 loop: CASSPPGGSLVDEQYF. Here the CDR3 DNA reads TGTGCCAGCAGCCCCCCGGGGGGCAGCCTAGTCGACGAGCAGTACTTC.

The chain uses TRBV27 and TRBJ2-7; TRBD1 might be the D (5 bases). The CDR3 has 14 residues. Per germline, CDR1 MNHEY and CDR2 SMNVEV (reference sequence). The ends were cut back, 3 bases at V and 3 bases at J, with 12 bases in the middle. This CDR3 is CASSLSRADYEQYF. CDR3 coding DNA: TGTGCCAGCAGTTTGTCCAGGGCAGACTACGAGCAGTACTTC.

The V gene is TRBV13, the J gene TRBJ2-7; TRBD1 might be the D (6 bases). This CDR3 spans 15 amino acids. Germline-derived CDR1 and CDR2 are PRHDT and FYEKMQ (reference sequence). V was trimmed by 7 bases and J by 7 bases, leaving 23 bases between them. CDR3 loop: CASTLWGTLPGEQYF. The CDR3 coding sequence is TGTGCCAGCACCCTATGGGGGACACTGCCGGGGGAGCAGTACTTC.

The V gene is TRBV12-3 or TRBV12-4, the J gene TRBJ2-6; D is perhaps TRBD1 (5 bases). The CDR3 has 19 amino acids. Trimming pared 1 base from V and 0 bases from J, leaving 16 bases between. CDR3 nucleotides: TGTGCCAGCAGTTTAGAGGGGCCCGTCACTTCCTCTGGGGCCAACGTCCTGACTTTC. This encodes CASSLEGPVTSSGANVLTF.

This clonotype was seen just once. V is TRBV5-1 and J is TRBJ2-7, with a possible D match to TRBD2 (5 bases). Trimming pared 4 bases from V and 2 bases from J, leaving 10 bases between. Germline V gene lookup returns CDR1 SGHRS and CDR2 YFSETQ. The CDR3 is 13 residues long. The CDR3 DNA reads TGCGCCAGCAGCACCGACGGGGCCTACGAGCAGTACTTC. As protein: CASSTDGAYEQYF.

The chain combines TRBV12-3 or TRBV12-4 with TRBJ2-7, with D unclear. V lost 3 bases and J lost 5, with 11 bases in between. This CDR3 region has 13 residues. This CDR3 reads CASSFGIGNEQYF. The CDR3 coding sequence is TGTGCCAGCAGTTTTGGAATTGGGAACGAGCAGTACTTC.

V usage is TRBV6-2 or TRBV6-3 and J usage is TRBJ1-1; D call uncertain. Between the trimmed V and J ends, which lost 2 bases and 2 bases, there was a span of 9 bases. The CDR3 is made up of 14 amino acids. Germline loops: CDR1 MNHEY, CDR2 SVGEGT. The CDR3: CASSYVGLNTEAFF. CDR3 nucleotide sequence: TGTGCCAGCAGTTACGTTGGCTTAAACACTGAAGCTTTCTTT.

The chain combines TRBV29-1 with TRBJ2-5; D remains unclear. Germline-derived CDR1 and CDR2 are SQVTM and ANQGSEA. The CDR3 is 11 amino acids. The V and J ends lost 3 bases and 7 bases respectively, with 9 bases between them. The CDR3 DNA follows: TGCAGCGTTGAGGTTATGGGGACCCAGTACTTC. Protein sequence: CSVEVMGTQYF.

CDR3 residues: CASSQGGGVGLEAFF. In nucleotides, the CDR3 is TGCGCCAGCAGCCAAGGAGGCGGGGTAGGCCTCGAAGCTTTCTTT. The chain combines TRBV4-1 with TRBJ1-1; no clear D gene. The CDR3 runs to 15 residues. Per germline, CDR1 MGHRA and CDR2 YSYEKL. V gave up 1 base and J gave up 8 bases, with 17 bases separating them.

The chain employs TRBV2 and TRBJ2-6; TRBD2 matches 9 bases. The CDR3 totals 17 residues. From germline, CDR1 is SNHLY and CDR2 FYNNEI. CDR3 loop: CARGAGGDYSGANVLTF. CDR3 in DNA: TGTGCGAGGGGGGCGGGAGGGGATTACTCTGGGGCCAACGTCCTGACTTTC.

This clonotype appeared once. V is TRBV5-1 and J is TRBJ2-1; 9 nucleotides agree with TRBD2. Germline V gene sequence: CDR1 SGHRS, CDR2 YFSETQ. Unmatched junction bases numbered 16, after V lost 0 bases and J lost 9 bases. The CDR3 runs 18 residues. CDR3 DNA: TGCGCCAGCAGCTTGGTTTCTAGCGGGGACCTCGGGTATGGTGAGCAGTTCTTC. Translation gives CASSLVSSGDLGYGEQFF.